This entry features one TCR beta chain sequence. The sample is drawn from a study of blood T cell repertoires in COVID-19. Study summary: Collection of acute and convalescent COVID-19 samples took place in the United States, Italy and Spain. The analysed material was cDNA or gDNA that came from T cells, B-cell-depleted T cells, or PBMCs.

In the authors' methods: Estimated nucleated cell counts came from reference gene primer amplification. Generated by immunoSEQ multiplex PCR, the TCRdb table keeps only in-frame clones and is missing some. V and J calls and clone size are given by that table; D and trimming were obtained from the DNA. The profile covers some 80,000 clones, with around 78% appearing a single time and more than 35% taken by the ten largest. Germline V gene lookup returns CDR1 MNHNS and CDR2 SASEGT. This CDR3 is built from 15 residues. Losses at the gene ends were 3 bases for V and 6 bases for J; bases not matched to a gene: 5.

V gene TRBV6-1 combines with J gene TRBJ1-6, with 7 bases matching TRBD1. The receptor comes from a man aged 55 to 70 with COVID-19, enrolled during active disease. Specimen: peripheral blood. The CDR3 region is CASSELRGANSPLHF. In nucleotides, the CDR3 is TGTGCCAGCAGTGAGCTCAGGGGGGCTAATTCACCCCTCCACTTT.